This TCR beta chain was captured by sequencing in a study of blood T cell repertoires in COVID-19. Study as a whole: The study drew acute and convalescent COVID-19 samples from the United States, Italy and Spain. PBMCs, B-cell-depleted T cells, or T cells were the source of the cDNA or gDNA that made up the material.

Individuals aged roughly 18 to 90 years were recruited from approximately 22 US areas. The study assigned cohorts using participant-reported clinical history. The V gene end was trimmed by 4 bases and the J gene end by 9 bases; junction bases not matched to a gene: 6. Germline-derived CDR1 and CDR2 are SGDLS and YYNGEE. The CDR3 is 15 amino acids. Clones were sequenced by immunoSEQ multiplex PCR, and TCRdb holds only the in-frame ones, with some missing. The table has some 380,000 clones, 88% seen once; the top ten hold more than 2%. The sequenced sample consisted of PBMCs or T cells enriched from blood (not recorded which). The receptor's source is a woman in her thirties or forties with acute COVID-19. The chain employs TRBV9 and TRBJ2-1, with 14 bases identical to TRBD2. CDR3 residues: CASSPWTSGGTEQFF. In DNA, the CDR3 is TGTGCCAGCAGCCCATGGACTAGCGGGGGGACTGAGCAGTTCTTC.